This T cell receptor (beta chain) comes out of a study of cytomegalovirus exposure and HLA in healthy donors (dated by TCRdb to about 2017). Background for the entire study: According to a later analysis, one platform produced both the 120 validation repertoires and the 670 or so repertoires of the first cohort. The study aimed to test whether cataloging public T cell receptors could reveal signatures of past pathogen exposure. Besides the first cohort of roughly 660 subjects, a separate validation cohort made up of 90 to 150 different subjects was used. The study combined high-throughput TCR immunosequencing, statistical association of individual TCRs with disease status, and machine learning to predict cytomegalovirus infection status.

Looking up the germline V gene (reference sequence) yields CDR1 LNHDA and CDR2 SQIVND. Trimming removed 6 bases from V and 5 bases from J; the gene matches leave 8 bases unexplained. The CDR3, cysteine through phenylalanine, is 15 amino acids long. Only CDR3 DNA remains: 45 bases, in frame from the first base. Donors formed part of the validation cohort, which comprised 120 or so subjects and was distinct from the first cohort of 690 or so subjects. Turning to this clone: The antigen it binds to is not known. Per-base qualities were not stored, and no clone one base away is much larger.

The library was obtained by the immunoSEQ multiplex PCR assay. Turning to the authors' computational methods: A statistical classification framework was built for diagnosing cytomegalovirus status from the catalog of TCR beta chain sequences. Held by TCRdb, this immuneACCESS table contains in-frame sequences only and omits some clones. Under half of the omission traces to an unresolved V gene where checked; the cause of the rest is unknown. V and J calls and clone size follow that table, whereas D and trimming were derived from the DNA. For this sample the table gives approximately 99,000 clones, of which 95% were detected only once. The ten largest clones take up 0.67% of the sample. Broader findings and caveats from the paper: In vitro tests confirmed that a few of the cytomegalovirus-associated TCR beta chains recognize cytomegalovirus antigens. In the study, 164 TCR beta chains were listed as associated with cytomegalovirus. The classifier was reported to diagnose cytomegalovirus status with high specificity and sensitivity in both the original and validation cohorts. Subsequent analysis determined that TCRs grouped into clusters in the first cohort also showed a tendency toward co-occurrence across the approximately 110 validation repertoires, and approximately 93% of cluster scores exceeded 0. The authors suggested that the approach could potentially be generalized to other disease states and immunological phenotypes. While some public TCRs were present in many individuals, most TCR sequences turned up only very rarely across donors. A later analysis lacked HLA typing for the validation cohort, so it scored co-occurrence in that cohort across all 120 or so repertoires.

Sequenced input: PBMCs. The TCR sequence derives from a woman under 30 in good health and CMV-seronegative. The chain couples TRBV19 to TRBJ2-5; 11 nucleotides in the junction match TRBD2. DNA sequence: TGTGCCAGTAGGTCCTTAGCGGGGGGGTTGGAGACCCAGTACTTC. Its protein is CASRSLAGGLETQYF.